Below are 7 T cell receptor beta chains sequenced from a single sample in a study of memory CD4+ T cells and cytomegalovirus serostatus. Sequencing was performed with immunoSEQ multiplex PCR; in TCRdb, only in-frame clones are kept and a portion is missing. This sample has under 70,000 clones, with around 80% found just once. Single viable CD3+CD4+CD8-CD45RO+ cells were sorted as the memory CD4+ T cells. Sequencing used memory CD4+ T cells from blood. Receptors were obtained from an adult in good health and CMV-seronegative.

The chain carries TRBV28 and TRBJ1-2; 10 positions match TRBD1. V shed 5 bases, J shed 0 bases, and the junction held 3 bases outside the gene matches. Germline assignment: CDR1 MDHEN and CDR2 SYDVKM. The CDR3 is made up of 15 amino acids. The CDR3 here is CASSPGTGANYGYTF. CDR3 sequence (DNA): TGTGCCAGCAGTCCTGGGACAGGGGCTAACTATGGCTACACCTTC.

This clone showed up just a few times. The chain carries TRBV19 and TRBJ1-5, with D uncertain. Trimming took off 6 bases at V and 6 bases at J, with 18 bases between the two ends. The CDR3 spans 15 residues. In germline, CDR1 is LNHDA, CDR2 SQIVND (reference sequence). Written as DNA, the CDR3 is TGTGCCAGTAGGAATTCGGAAGGGCTAGGTCAGCCCCAGCATTTT. It specifies CASRNSEGLGQPQHF.

The rearrangement uses TRBV2 and TRBJ1-2; no firm D call. V lost 7 bases, J lost 2 bases, and 11 bases lay in between. Germline assignment: CDR1 SNHLY and CDR2 FYNNEI. This CDR3 region has 13 residues. The CDR3, as DNA: TGTGCCAGCATGCTATGGACCAACTATGGCTACACCTTC. Translation: CASMLWTNYGYTF.

Details on this clone: The same CDR3 is also encoded by other DNA sequences in this sample. The chain's CDR3 is CASSYSTAYEQYF. In DNA form, the CDR3 reads TGTGCCAGCAGTTACTCGACAGCCTACGAGCAGTACTTC. The V call is TRBV6-5, the J call TRBJ2-7, with D possibly being TRBD1 (5 bases). The CDR3 consists of 13 residues. Germline-derived CDR1 and CDR2 are MNHEY and SVGAGI. V lost 0 bases and J 2 bases, leaving 5 bases between the germline ends.

The chain couples TRBV28 to TRBJ1-5; D is possibly TRBD1 (6 bases). The V and J ends lost 3 bases and 3 bases respectively, with 18 bases between them. CDR3 length: 17 residues. The germline V gene encodes CDR1 MDHEN and CDR2 SYDVKM. The CDR3 region is CASSFGGWEGANQPQHF. For the CDR3, the DNA is TGTGCCAGCAGTTTCGGGGGCTGGGAGGGCGCCAATCAGCCCCAGCATTTT.

This rearrangement joins TRBV7-2 to TRBJ1-1; D may be TRBD1 (5 bases). Trimming left V 6 bases short and J 1 base short, with 12 bases between. The CDR3 runs 14 residues. Germline V lookup: CDR1 SGHTA, CDR2 FQGNSA. CDR3 sequence reads: CASSYGGRNTEAFF. The CDR3, as DNA: TGTGCCAGCAGTTATGGGGGAAGGAACACTGAAGCTTTCTTT.

In the case of this clone: At one boundary the junction diverges from the germline segment, which might be a read error. The chain combines TRBV27 with TRBJ1-1; D not certain. The CDR3 consists of 11 residues. Per the germline V gene, CDR1 is MNHEY and CDR2 is SMNVEV (reference sequence). The CDR3 region has the DNA TGTGCCAGCAGAGAGAACACTGGAGCTTTCTTT. Its protein product is CASRENTGAFF.